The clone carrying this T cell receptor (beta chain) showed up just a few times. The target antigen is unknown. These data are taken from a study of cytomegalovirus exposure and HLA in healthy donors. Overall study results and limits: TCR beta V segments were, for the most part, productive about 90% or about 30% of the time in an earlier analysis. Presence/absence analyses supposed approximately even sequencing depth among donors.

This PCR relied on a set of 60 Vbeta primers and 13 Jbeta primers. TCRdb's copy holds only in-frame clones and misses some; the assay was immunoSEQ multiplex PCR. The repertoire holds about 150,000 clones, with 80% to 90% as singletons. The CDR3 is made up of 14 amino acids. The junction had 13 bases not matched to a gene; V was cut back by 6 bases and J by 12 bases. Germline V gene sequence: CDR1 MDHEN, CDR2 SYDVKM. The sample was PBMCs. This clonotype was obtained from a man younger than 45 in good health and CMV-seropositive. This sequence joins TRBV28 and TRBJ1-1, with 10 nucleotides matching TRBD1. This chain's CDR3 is CASRGTGDFFGTFF. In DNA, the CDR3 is TGTGCCAGCAGAGGGACAGGGGATTTTTTCGGAACTTTCTTT.